This T cell receptor (beta chain) was retrieved from a study of immune evolution from preneoplasia to lung adenocarcinoma. Background on the study: HLA loss of heterozygosity: around 6.5% AIS, 15% MIA, over 25% ADC, none AAH. General study points: Normal lung had highest clonality; later lesions appeared denser, more diverse.

TCRdb keeps only in-frame clones here, not all; method: immunoSEQ multiplex PCR. The sample includes 10,000 to 13,000 clones, roughly four fifths of them seen just once. Comments on this clone: Its target is unknown.

Per the germline V gene, CDR1 is MGHDK and CDR2 is SYGVNS. V shed 5 bases and J shed 8 bases, with 9 bases lying between them. The CDR3 loop spans 11 amino acids. Sample: FFPE minimally invasive lung adenocarcinoma tissue. The chain joins TRBV25-1 to TRBJ1-2, with D perhaps matching TRBD1 (5 bases). The origin of this receptor is a person aged 65-85 years with lung adenocarcinoma. CDR3 region: CASSQGRGYTF. The DNA of the CDR3 is TGTGCCAGCAGTCAGGGTAGGGGCTACACCTTC.